This T cell receptor (beta chain) was retrieved from a study of T cell clonotyping in hematopoietic cell transplantation (dated by TCRdb to about 2021). Notes on the research overall: Recipient samples taken before transplant were collected after cytoreduction. A total of 130 or so blood samples were gathered in the study from roughly 37 consecutive transplant recipients along with their related donors. Recruitment of patients was conducted between 2015 and early 2017, and follow-up was continued until late 2020 or death.

The time point label corresponds to: recipient sample about 28 days before transplant, after cytoreduction. Blood from recipients was drawn roughly 28 days before transplant, then again at days 30, 100 and 180 after transplant. Nuclei Lysis Solution was used to extract genomic DNA from fresh or cryopreserved unfractionated peripheral blood mononuclear cells. V is reduced by 0 bases and J by 4 bases, leaving a spacing of 10 bases between them. The germline V gene (reference sequence) specifies GTSNPN as CDR1 and SVGIG as CDR2. Its CDR3 holds 14 amino acids, cysteine through phenylalanine. Solely the CDR3 DNA is kept, with 42 bases framed from the first base. On this clone: Its antigen is still unknown. Base qualities are not provided; no much larger clone lies one nucleotide away.

The immunoSEQ assay, a bias-controlled multiplex PCR with V- and J-specific primers, was used to amplify TCR beta CDR3 regions from genomic DNA. A proprietary barcode and Illumina adapter sequences were added to the CDR3 amplicons in a second PCR step. An Illumina MiSeq instrument was used for sequencing of the CDR3 libraries. The paper's processing steps were these. Export and quality control were done with immunoSEQ Analyzer 3.0, while downstream analyses used R Bioconductor and Immunarch. Only productive rearrangements in the normalized downsampled data set were used to calculate repertoire metrics. In the normalized cohort, clonotypes with more than 5 templates were defined as pathologically expanded. Repertoire diversity was measured with the Inverse Simpson Index. To capture all clonotypes, CMV-specificity analyses were performed on the non-normalized data set. In its TCRdb copy, this immuneACCESS table keeps in-frame sequences only and misses some clones. Where compared with another copy, unresolved V genes explain less than half of these, and the others have no known cause. V, J and clone size are those of that table, while D and trimming were read from the DNA. The sample table contains about 76,000 clones; only one count was recorded for 90% to 96% of them. The ten largest clones capture around 1.7% of the sample.

The investigation overall reported the following: Recipient repertoires showed only a small fraction of overlap with donor repertoires, and over 95% appeared de novo at the given depth. Donor and pretransplant recipient Inverse Simpson Index values predicted broader posttransplant TCR repertoire diversity. After transplant, TCR diversity in recipients dropped, and pathologically expanded clonotypes climbed progressively between day 30 and day 180. The sample size was limited and the cells went unsorted, which meant the CD4 and CD8 repertoire contributions could not be told apart.

The rearranged chain carries TRBV30 and TRBJ1-5; perhaps TRBD1 is the D gene, with 5 bases matching. The receptor comes from a woman aged 45-59 years with acute myeloid leukemia. Some clones in this sample may be carry-over from other donors' samples. The starting material was peripheral blood mononuclear cells, obtained before stem cell transplant. The CDR3 here reads CAWSVSRENQPQHF. The nucleotides are TGTGCCTGGAGTGTGTCCAGGGAGAATCAGCCCCAGCATTTT.